This record concerns one T cell receptor beta chain sequence. From germline, CDR1 is SGHAT and CDR2 FQNNGV. V gave up 9 bases and J gave up 7 bases; unmatched junction bases: 10. This CDR3 region has 14 residues. The method was immunoSEQ multiplex PCR; TCRdb's version includes in-frame clones alone and lacks a portion of them. The sample consists of about 71,000 clones, roughly 86% of them appearing once. This entry belongs to a study of OX40 agonist ivuxolimab in advanced cancers. The specimen was CD4+ or CD8+ T cells sorted from blood, collected in a trial of the OX40 agonist ivuxolimab. The TCR comes from an adult with an advanced solid tumor such as melanoma, head and neck, liver or kidney cancer. The chain carries TRBV11-2 and TRBJ1-4; 8 bases agree with TRBD1. CDR3 amino acids: CASKQQGVSEKLFF. The CDR3 nucleotides read TGTGCCAGTAAGCAACAGGGGGTTAGTGAAAAACTGTTTTTT.